This T cell receptor (beta chain) was sequenced for a study of Graves' ophthalmopathy and Graves' hyperthyroidism. The germline gives CDR1 SGHTA, CDR2 FQGNSA. CDR3 length: 12 amino acids. Trimming took off 0 bases at V and 9 bases at J, with 3 bases between the two ends. Study observations and caveats: Sensitivity reached 87.88% and specificity over 65% for a 13-signature model separating ophthalmopathy from stable hyperthyroidism. A majority of expanded thyroid clonotypes exceeding 0.001 frequency were likewise present in blood.

About this clonotype: The target antigen is unknown.

Amplification from RNA transcripts yielded the TCR beta CDR3 regions. First-round RT-PCR employed HTBI primers, with a second-round multiplex PCR after it. MiXCR was run by TCRdb on the multiplex PCR reads, yielding one entry per CDR3 protein. The sample includes 200,000 to 250,000 distinct CDR3 sequences, 25% to 30% of them seen just once. Uncontrolled infections, pregnancy, lactation or other autoimmune diseases led to patient exclusion. The clonotype was recovered from a middle-aged man with Graves' ophthalmopathy. Sequenced input: peripheral blood. The V and J genes are TRBV7-2 and TRBJ1-6, with no clear D. In nucleotides, the CDR3 is TGTGCCAGCAGCTTAGCGGTTTCACCCCTCCACTTT. Protein product: CASSLAVSPLHF.